The clone carrying this T cell receptor beta chain was detected many times. The antigen is not known. The primer mix had 60 Vbeta and 13 Jbeta primers. The table came from immunoSEQ multiplex PCR; TCRdb's copy has only in-frame clones and leaves some out. In the table there are some 120,000 clones, 60% to 80% of which are singletons. The data originate from a study of cytomegalovirus exposure and HLA in healthy donors. The study, taken as a whole, reports: In an earlier analysis, about 87% or about 30%: the productive usage of most TCR beta V segments. The study labeled more than 150 TCR beta chains cytomegalovirus-associated.

The clonotype comes from a human donor in good health. What was sequenced was PBMCs.

CDR3 region: CASSAGQMIYGYTF. The CDR3 DNA follows: TGTGCCAGCAGCGCCGGACAGATGATCTATGGCTACACCTTC. The rearrangement links TRBV5-6 to TRBJ1-2, with D possibly matching TRBD1 (6 bases). V was shortened by 4 bases and J by 4 bases, with 14 bases between the two germline ends. The CDR3 totals 14 residues. Per germline, CDR1 SGHDT and CDR2 YYEEEE.